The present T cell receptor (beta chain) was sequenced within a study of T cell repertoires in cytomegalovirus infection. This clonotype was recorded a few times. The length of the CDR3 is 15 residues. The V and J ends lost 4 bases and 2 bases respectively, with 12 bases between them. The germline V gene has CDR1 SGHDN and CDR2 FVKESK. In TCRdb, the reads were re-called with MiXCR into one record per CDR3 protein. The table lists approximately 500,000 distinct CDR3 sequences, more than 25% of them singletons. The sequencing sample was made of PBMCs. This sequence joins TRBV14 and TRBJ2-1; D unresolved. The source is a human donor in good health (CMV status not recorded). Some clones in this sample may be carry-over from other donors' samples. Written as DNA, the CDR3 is TGTGCCAGCAGCCTCAGAGACACCCCCTACAATGAGCAGTTCTTC. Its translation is CASSLRDTPYNEQFF.